One and the same sample provided the 2 T cell receptor beta chains below, sequenced in a study of cytomegalovirus exposure and HLA in healthy donors. 60 Vbeta and 13 Jbeta primers were used in PCR. Assay used: immunoSEQ multiplex PCR; TCRdb lists only in-frame clones, some missing. Here the sample spans under 150,000 clones, 74% being singletons. Sequenced material: PBMCs. The receptors shown here come from a woman between 40 and 50 years old in good health and CMV-seropositive.

The chain recombines TRBV5-4 with TRBJ2-2; 8 bases align to TRBD1. Germline-derived CDR1 and CDR2 are SGHNT and YYREEE (reference sequence). This CDR3 is 14 amino acids long. V shed 0 bases and J 7 bases; nucleotides not matched to a gene: 2. The CDR3 DNA sequence: TGTGCCAGCAGCTTGGTCACAGGGGGCGGGGAGCTGTTTTTT. Its protein product is CASSLVTGGGELFF.

This chain links TRBV7-9 with TRBJ1-2; D not certain. Trimming stripped 5 bases from V and 4 bases from J, with 11 bases between. The length of the CDR3 is 13 residues. Per the germline V gene, CDR1 is SEHNR and CDR2 is FQNEAQ (reference sequence). The CDR3 DNA is TGTGCCAGCAGCCCGTGGGAGGGCTATGGCTACACCTTC. This gives the protein CASSPWEGYGYTF.